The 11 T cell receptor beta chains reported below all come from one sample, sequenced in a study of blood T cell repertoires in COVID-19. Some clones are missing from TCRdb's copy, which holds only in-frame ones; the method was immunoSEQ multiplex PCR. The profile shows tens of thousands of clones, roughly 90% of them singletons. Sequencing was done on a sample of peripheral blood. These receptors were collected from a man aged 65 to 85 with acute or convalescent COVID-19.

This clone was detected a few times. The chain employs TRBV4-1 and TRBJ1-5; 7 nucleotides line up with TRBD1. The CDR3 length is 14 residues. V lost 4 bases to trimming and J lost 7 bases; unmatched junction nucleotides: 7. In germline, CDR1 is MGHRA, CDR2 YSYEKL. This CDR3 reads CASSPGGGVQPQHF. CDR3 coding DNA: TGCGCCAGCAGCCCCGGAGGGGGCGTGCAGCCCCAGCATTTT.

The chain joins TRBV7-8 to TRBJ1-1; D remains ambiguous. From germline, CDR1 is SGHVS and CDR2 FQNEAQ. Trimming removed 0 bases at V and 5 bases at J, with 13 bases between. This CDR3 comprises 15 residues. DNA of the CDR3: TGTGCCAGCAGCTTAGCGCTGCGGGGTAGGACTGAAGCTTTCTTT. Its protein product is CASSLALRGRTEAFF.

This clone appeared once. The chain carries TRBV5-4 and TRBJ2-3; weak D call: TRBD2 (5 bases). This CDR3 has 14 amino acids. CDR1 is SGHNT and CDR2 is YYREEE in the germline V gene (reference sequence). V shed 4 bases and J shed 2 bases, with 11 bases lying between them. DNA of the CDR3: TGTGCCAGCAGCGATTCCGGGAACACAGATACGCAGTATTTT. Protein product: CASSDSGNTDTQYF.

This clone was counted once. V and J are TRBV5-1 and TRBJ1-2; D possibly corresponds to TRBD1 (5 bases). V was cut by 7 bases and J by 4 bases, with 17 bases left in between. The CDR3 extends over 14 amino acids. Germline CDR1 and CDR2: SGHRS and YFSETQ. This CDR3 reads CASPKGGVGYGYTF. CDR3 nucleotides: TGCGCCAGCCCCAAAGGAGGGGTTGGCTATGGCTACACCTTC.

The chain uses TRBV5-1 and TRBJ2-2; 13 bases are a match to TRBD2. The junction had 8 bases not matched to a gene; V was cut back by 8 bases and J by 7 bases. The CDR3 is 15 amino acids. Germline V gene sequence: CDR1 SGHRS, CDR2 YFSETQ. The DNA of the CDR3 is TGCGCCAGTTCGGCGACTAGCGGGGGGCACGGGGAGCTGTTTTTT. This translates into CASSATSGGHGELFF.

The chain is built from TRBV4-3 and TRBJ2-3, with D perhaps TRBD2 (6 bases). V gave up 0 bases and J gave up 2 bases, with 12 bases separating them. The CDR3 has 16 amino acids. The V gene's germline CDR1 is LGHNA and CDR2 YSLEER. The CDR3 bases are TGCGCCAGCAGCCAAGACGGGGGATTTGCCACAGATACGCAGTATTTT. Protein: CASSQDGGFATDTQYF.

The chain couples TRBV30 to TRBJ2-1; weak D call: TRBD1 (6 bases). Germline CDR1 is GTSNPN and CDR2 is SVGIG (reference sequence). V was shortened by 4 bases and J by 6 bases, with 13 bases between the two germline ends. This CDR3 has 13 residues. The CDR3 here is CAWTKQGPNEQFF. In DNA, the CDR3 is TGTGCCTGGACCAAACAGGGACCCAATGAGCAGTTCTTC. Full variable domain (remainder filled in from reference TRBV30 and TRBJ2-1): SQTIHQWPATLVQPVGSPLSLECTVEGTSNPNLYWYRQAAGRGLQLLFYSVGIGQISSEVPQNLSASRPQDRQFILSSKKLLLSDSGFYLCAWTKQGPNEQFFGPGTRLTVL.

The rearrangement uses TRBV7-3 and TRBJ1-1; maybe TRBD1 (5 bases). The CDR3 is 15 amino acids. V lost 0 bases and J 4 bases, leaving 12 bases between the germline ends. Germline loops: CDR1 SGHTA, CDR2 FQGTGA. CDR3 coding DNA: TGTGCCAGCAGCTTAACCGGGGGAGGCGTCACTGAAGCTTTCTTT. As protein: CASSLTGGGVTEAFF.

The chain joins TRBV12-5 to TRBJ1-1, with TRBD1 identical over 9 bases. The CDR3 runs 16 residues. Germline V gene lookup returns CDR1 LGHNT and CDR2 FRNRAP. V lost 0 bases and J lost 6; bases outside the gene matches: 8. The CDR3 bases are TGTGCTAGTGGTTTGGTATTAGTGAGACAGGGGGCTGAAGCTTTCTTT. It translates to CASGLVLVRQGAEAFF.

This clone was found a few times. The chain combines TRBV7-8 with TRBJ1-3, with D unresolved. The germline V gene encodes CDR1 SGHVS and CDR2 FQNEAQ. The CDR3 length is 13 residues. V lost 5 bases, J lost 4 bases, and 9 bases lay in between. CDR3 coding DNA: TGTGCCAGCAGCCCTTACACGGGAAACACCATATATTTT. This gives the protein CASSPYTGNTIYF.

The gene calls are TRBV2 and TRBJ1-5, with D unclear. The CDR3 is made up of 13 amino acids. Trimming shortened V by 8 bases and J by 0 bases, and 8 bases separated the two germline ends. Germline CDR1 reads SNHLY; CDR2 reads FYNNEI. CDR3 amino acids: CASSSYSNQPQHF. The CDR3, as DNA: TGTGCCAGCTCGTCCTATAGCAATCAGCCCCAGCATTTT.